One and the same sample provided the 28 T cell receptor beta chains below, sequenced in a study of T cell repertoires in cytomegalovirus infection (dated by TCRdb to the late 2010s). The sample's treatment or condition, from its label and the paper: in vitro stimulation with specific CMV peptide epitopes to enrich CMV-specific T cells. Sequencing was carried out with an Illumina HiSeq 1500. Starting from the raw public reads, TCRdb applied fastp trimming at Q25, assembled clones with MiXCR and retained in-frame beta chains. Each record represents a unique CDR3 protein, reported with the most common genes and DNA among its rows. The sample table lists some 800,000 distinct CDR3 sequences, about 27% of them with a count of one. The top ten clonotypes cover under 15% of the sample. Their antigens remain unidentified. The sample was cultured CD8+ T cells from PBMCs, taken from culture after CMV antigen stimulation. All receptors come from a human donor in good health (CMV status not recorded). Some clones in this sample may be carry-over from other donors' samples.

This clonotype was recorded many times. V gene TRBV7-6 combines with J gene TRBJ2-1, with 8 bases that match TRBD1. Germline CDR1 SGHVS, CDR2 FNYEAQ. CDR3 length: 14 amino acids. The V segment lost 4 bases and the J segment 4 bases; nucleotides outside the gene matches: 3. CDR3 amino acids: CASSSRGPYNEQFF. CDR3 sequence (DNA): TGTGCCAGCAGCTCCAGGGGGCCGTACAATGAGCAGTTCTTC. The whole variable domain, filled in from reference TRBV7-6 and TRBJ2-1, reads GAGVSQSPRYKVTKRGQDVALRCDPISGHVSLYWYRQALGQGPEFLTYFNYEAQQDKSGLPNDRFSAERPEGSISTLTIQRTEQRDSAMYRCASSSRGPYNEQFFGPGTRLTVL.

The CDR3 is CASSPRTAAIDTTNEKLFF. In DNA, the CDR3 is TGTGCCAGCTCACCGCGGACCGCGGCCATCGACACAACTAATGAAAAACTGTTTTTT. V and J are TRBV18 and TRBJ1-4; unclear D gene. Trimming stripped 3 bases from V and 0 bases from J, with 20 bases between. Germline loops: CDR1 KGHSH, CDR2 LQKENI. This CDR3 has 19 residues.

In this sample, this clonotype turned up a few times. The chain is built from TRBV7-9 and TRBJ2-3; D possibly matches TRBD1 or TRBD2 (6 bases each). Germline V gene sequence: CDR1 SEHNR, CDR2 FQNEAQ (reference sequence). The CDR3 is made up of 12 amino acids. Deletions cut 5 bases from V and 6 bases from J, with 9 bases between. CDR3 nucleotide sequence: TGTGCCAGCAGCCGGGGGCCCGATACGCAGTATTTT. This encodes CASSRGPDTQYF.

The rearrangement uses TRBV27 and TRBJ1-5; no clear D gene. Trimming stripped 5 bases from V and 4 bases from J, with 9 bases between. The CDR3 is 13 amino acids. The V gene's germline CDR1 is MNHEY and CDR2 SMNVEV (reference sequence). The CDR3 DNA follows: TGTGCCAGCAGTACAGCAGTGAATCAGCCCCAGCATTTT. Protein product: CASSTAVNQPQHF.

This clonotype was observed a handful of times. The rearrangement uses TRBV5-6 and TRBJ2-7; D is unresolved. Germline CDR1 and CDR2: SGHDT and YYEEEE. The V end was cut by 0 bases, the J end by 2 bases, with 9 bases between. CDR3 size: 14 residues. DNA of the CDR3: TGTGCCAGCAGCTTGGTACACAGAACCTACGAGCAGTACTTC. Translating it yields CASSLVHRTYEQYF.

At least ten counts were recorded for this clonotype. V is TRBV7-6 and J is TRBJ2-3, with D possibly being TRBD2 (6 bases). V dropped 1 base and J dropped 3 bases, with 14 bases sitting between them. The V gene's germline CDR1 is SGHVS and CDR2 FNYEAQ. The CDR3 loop spans 16 amino acids. CDR3 sequence (DNA): TGTGCCAGCAGCTTAGAACGGGGGTCCTTTACAGATACGCAGTATTTT. Amino acids: CASSLERGSFTDTQYF.

A few counts support this clonotype. The rearrangement uses TRBV10-3 and TRBJ2-2; possible D gene TRBD2, 6 bases. The CDR3 covers 15 residues. V was clipped by 5 bases and J by 2 bases, with 12 bases between them. Germline V CDR1 and CDR2: ENHRY, SYGVKD. The CDR3 bases are TGTGCCATCAGTTATACTAGCCTCAACACCGGGGAGCTGTTTTTT. Translated: CAISYTSLNTGELFF.

The gene calls are TRBV12-3 or TRBV12-4 and TRBJ2-1; D unclear. The CDR3 covers 14 residues. Trimming removed 5 bases from V and 0 bases from J, with 8 bases in between. The CDR3 DNA reads as TGTGCCAGCAGTACCACAGACTCCTACAATGAGCAGTTCTTC. The encoded protein is CASSTTDSYNEQFF.

This clonotype occurred many times. J is TRBJ2-7 and V is TRBV6-1, with TRBD1 matching 7 bases. This CDR3 comprises 15 residues. Germline V gene data show CDR1 as MNHNS and CDR2 as SASEGT. The V gene end was trimmed by 6 bases and the J gene end by 0 bases; junction bases not matched to a gene: 8. CDR3 sequence reads: CASSLDRDGSYEQYV. The CDR3 DNA reads TGTGCCAGCAGCCTCGACAGGGATGGCTCCTACGAGCAGTACGTC.

This clonotype was seen only a few times. The V and J genes are TRBV6-6 and TRBJ1-3; 7 bases are a match to TRBD1. The J segment lost 0 bases and the V segment lost 2 bases, leaving 13 bases of the junction unmatched. The CDR3 spans 19 residues. Germline lookup yields CDR1 MNHNY and CDR2 SVGAGI (reference sequence). The CDR3 sequence: CASSYGDSGRGDSGNTIYF. The CDR3 nucleotides read TGTGCCAGCAGTTACGGAGATTCTGGCAGGGGGGACTCTGGAAACACCATATATTTT.

The rearrangement uses TRBV7-6 and TRBJ1-4; TRBD1 is a possible D gene (5 bases). The V end lost 5 bases, the J end lost 1 base, and 23 bases lay between the germline ends. From germline, CDR1 is SGHVS and CDR2 FNYEAQ. The CDR3 runs 19 residues. The CDR3: CASSPPAPGRERTNEKLFF. In DNA form, the CDR3 reads TGTGCCAGCAGCCCCCCCGCCCCGGGACGGGAGAGAACTAATGAAAAACTGTTTTTT.

This clonotype was seen just once. The chain carries TRBV9 and TRBJ2-6, with a tentative D call TRBD2 (5 bases). Germline values: CDR1 SGDLS, CDR2 YYNGEE. The CDR3 has 14 amino acids. Trimming stripped 8 bases from V and 12 bases from J, with 21 bases between. The CDR3 DNA follows: TGTGCCAGTGTACCTACGCCCGGGGTCGGCGTCCTGACTTTC. This encodes CASVPTPGVGVLTF.

About this clonotype: The junction does not match germline at one end; this may be a read error. J is TRBJ1-4 and V is TRBV7-6; weak D call: TRBD1 (5 bases). The CDR3 extends over 18 amino acids. Per the germline V gene, CDR1 is SGHVS and CDR2 is FNYEAQ. CDR3 protein: CVSSPFSGTRSTNEKLFF. The CDR3 DNA sequence: TGTGTCAGCAGCCCATTTAGCGGGACCCGATCAACTAATGAAAAACTGTTTTTT.

This clonotype was picked up many times. The chain uses TRBV12-3 or TRBV12-4 and TRBJ2-7; D unresolved. This CDR3 spans 13 amino acids. The CDR3 DNA reads as TGTGCCAGCAGCTTAGGCGGAACATACGAGCAGTACGTC. Residues: CASSLGGTYEQYV.

This clonotype was detected only once. The chain is built from TRBV19 and TRBJ1-4; D is ambiguous. This CDR3 contains 15 residues. Germline loops: CDR1 LNHDA, CDR2 SQIVND (reference sequence). V was pared by 6 bases and J by 5 bases, with 16 bases between. The CDR3: CASRPRSGLNEKLFF. As DNA, the CDR3 is TGTGCCAGTAGGCCTCGGTCAGGCCTCAATGAAAAACTGTTTTTT.

The V and J genes are TRBV28 and TRBJ2-7, with 7 bases lining up with TRBD1. The CDR3 runs 16 residues. Germline V gene sequence: CDR1 MDHEN, CDR2 SYDVKM. The V segment lost 4 bases and the J segment 0 bases; nucleotides outside the gene matches: 9. CDR3 amino acids: CASSSPTGIRSYEQYF. The CDR3 nucleotides read TGTGCCAGCAGTTCTCCGACAGGGATCCGCTCCTACGAGCAGTACTTC.

The chain is built from TRBV7-2 and TRBJ2-7; 8 nucleotides agree with TRBD1. CDR1 is SGHTA, CDR2 FQGNSA, per germline. Trimming removed 6 bases from V and 3 bases from J; junction bases left unmatched: 4. The CDR3 extends over 13 amino acids. CDR3 region: CASRQQGDYEQYF. The CDR3 DNA reads TGTGCCAGCAGACAACAGGGGGACTACGAGCAGTACTTC.

This clonotype was seen at least ten times. This chain uses TRBV7-6 with TRBJ2-3; 9 nucleotides align to TRBD1. Germline loops: CDR1 SGHVS, CDR2 FNYEAQ. V shed 4 bases, J shed 3 bases, and the junction held 8 bases outside the gene matches. This CDR3 has 16 residues. CDR3 region: CASSWDRAKRTDTQYF. DNA for the CDR3: TGTGCCAGCAGCTGGGACAGGGCGAAGCGGACAGATACGCAGTATTTT.

This clonotype turned up a few times. This sequence joins TRBV7-9 and TRBJ2-7; 9 bases are a match to TRBD1. After removal of 2 bases from V and 0 bases from J, the junction contained 5 bases not matched to a gene. This CDR3 region has 16 residues. Germline lookup yields CDR1 SEHNR and CDR2 FQNEAQ (reference sequence). Here the CDR3 DNA reads TGTGCCAGCAGCTTATTCAGGACAGGGGACTCCTACGAGCAGTACGTC. It codes for CASSLFRTGDSYEQYV.

The rearrangement joins TRBV12-3 or TRBV12-4 to TRBJ1-2; 7 nucleotides line up with TRBD1. The CDR3 contains 15 residues. V dropped 6 bases and J dropped 0; count of bases not matched to a gene: 7. The CDR3 is CASSKGQEANYGYTF. The CDR3, as DNA: TGTGCCAGCAGCAAAGGACAGGAAGCTAACTATGGCTACACCTTC.

CDR3 in amino acids: CASSPGEYYGYTF. Here the CDR3 DNA reads TGTGCCAGCAGCCCCGGAGAGTACTATGGCTACACCTTC. The chain has TRBV7-9 and TRBJ1-2; the D is unclear. With 5 bases removed from V and 3 bases from J, the gap between germline ends came to 10 bases. The germline V gene has CDR1 SEHNR and CDR2 FQNEAQ (reference sequence). The CDR3 totals 13 residues. The entire variable domain, with the rest obtained from reference TRBV7-9 and TRBJ1-2, is as follows: DTGVSQNPRHKITKRGQNVTFRCDPISEHNRLYWYRQTLGQGPEFLTYFQNEAQLEKSRLLSDRFSAERPKGSFSTLEIQRTEQGDSAMYLCASSPGEYYGYTFGSGTRLTVV.

V usage is TRBV27 and J usage is TRBJ1-5; 7 bases fit TRBD1. V lost 0 bases and J lost 7; bases outside the gene matches: 6. Germline V gives CDR1 MNHEY, CDR2 SMNVEV (reference sequence). The CDR3 contains 15 residues. The CDR3 nucleotides read TGTGCCAGCAGTTTATCAGGGGGCTTGGGCCAGCCCCAGCATTTT. Protein: CASSLSGGLGQPQHF.

This clonotype has at least ten counts. This chain connects TRBV6-6 to TRBJ2-5; 13 bases map to TRBD2. From germline, CDR1 is MNHNY and CDR2 SVGAGI (reference sequence). CDR3 length equals 22 residues. With V trimmed by 2 bases and J by 5 bases, 23 bases remained unmatched. The CDR3 spells CASSYPLTSGGCTVAAKETQYF. CDR3 DNA sequence: TGTGCCAGCAGTTACCCTCTGACTAGCGGGGGGTGTACTGTAGCTGCCAAGGAGACCCAGTACTTC.

This chain connects TRBV13 to TRBJ1-1; D might be TRBD1 (6 bases). The length of the CDR3 is 15 residues. V was trimmed by 5 bases and J by 4 bases, leaving 17 bases between them. Per the germline V gene, CDR1 is PRHDT and CDR2 is FYEKMQ (reference sequence). The CDR3 nucleotides are TGTGCCAGCAGCGCCCGACAGGAAAGGGTCACTGAAGCTTTCTTT. Its protein is CASSARQERVTEAFF.

This sequence joins TRBV4-1 and TRBJ2-7; TRBD1 matches 7 bases. The CDR3 has 15 amino acids. The V gene end was trimmed by 1 base and the J gene end by 2 bases; junction bases not matched to a gene: 5. The germline gives CDR1 MGHRA, CDR2 YSYEKL. This chain's CDR3 is CASSQAGTAAYEQYF. CDR3 nucleotides: TGCGCCAGCAGCCAAGCCGGGACAGCGGCCTACGAGCAGTACTTC.

This clonotype was observed a few times. The rearrangement links TRBV6-5 to TRBJ2-1; tentatively, D is TRBD1 (7 bases). The germline CDR1 and CDR2 sequences are MNHEY and SVGAGI. The CDR3 extends over 16 amino acids. The V and J ends lost 0 bases and 4 bases respectively, with 13 bases between them. CDR3 sequence (DNA): TGTGCCAGCAGTTACTCGCTGGAGGGGGCTTACAATGAGCAGTTCTTC. Translated, it gives CASSYSLEGAYNEQFF.

This rearrangement joins TRBV4-1 to TRBJ2-1; 10 nucleotides align to TRBD2. Germline V gene data show CDR1 as MGHRA and CDR2 as YSYEKL. The CDR3 has 17 amino acids. The V gene end was trimmed by 0 bases and the J gene end by 8 bases; junction bases not matched to a gene: 10. The CDR3 DNA is TGCGCCAGCAGCCAAGAGTATAGCAGCGGGGGGGCTCATGAGCAGTTCTTC. Translating it yields CASSQEYSSGGAHEQFF.

This chain joins TRBV4-2 and TRBJ2-1; 7 bases are a match to TRBD2. CDR3 length equals 17 residues. CDR1 LGHNA and CDR2 YNFKEQ come from the germline V gene. The trim removed 4 bases at V and 4 bases at J, leaving 13 bases unmatched. The CDR3 loop is CASSPKMGSGVYNEQFF. As DNA, the CDR3 is TGTGCCAGCAGCCCCAAGATGGGAAGCGGGGTTTACAATGAGCAGTTCTTC.